The 4 T cell receptor beta chains in this list originate from one sample, sequenced in a study of cytomegalovirus exposure and HLA in healthy donors (dated 2017 in TCRdb). The library was produced with the immunoSEQ multiplex PCR assay. For the multiplex PCR, a mixture combining 60 forward primers for TCR Vbeta segments and 13 reverse primers for TCR Jbeta segments was used. As stored in TCRdb, this immuneACCESS dataset retains in-frame rearrangements with V and J assigned. A fraction of the clones does not appear; measured against another copy, unresolved V genes explain less than half of the discrepancy, and the remainder lacks a known reason. The sample table records around 150,000 clones; 75% of these occur just once. Jointly, the top ten make up roughly 7.1% of the sample. The sequencing sample was made of PBMCs. All receptors derive from a woman aged 35 to 49 in good health and CMV-seropositive.

A few counts support this clone. The chain combines TRBV5-4 with TRBJ2-3; a weak D match, TRBD2 (6 bases). The V gene's germline CDR1 is SGHNT and CDR2 YYREEE (reference sequence). V was shortened by 0 bases and J by 4 bases, with 18 bases between the two germline ends. The CDR3 runs to 17 residues. Here the CDR3 DNA reads TGTGCCAGCAGCTTGGGCTCTGCCGGGGGAAGCGCAGATACGCAGTATTTT. This codes for CASSLGSAGGSADTQYF.

The chain couples TRBV19 to TRBJ1-5; 7 bases are shared with TRBD1. The CDR3 sequence is 15 residues long. Trimming cost V 11 bases and J 0 bases; bases outside gene matches: 10. Per the germline V gene, CDR1 is LNHDA and CDR2 is SQIVND (reference sequence). CDR3 DNA sequence: TGTGCCGTACCCGGCGGACAGGTTAGCAATCAGCCCCAGCATTTT. This translates into CAVPGGQVSNQPQHF.

CDR3 sequence: CASSRQRQANQPQHF. DNA of the CDR3: TGCGCCAGCAGCCGACAACGACAGGCTAATCAGCCCCAGCATTTT. The chain carries TRBV4-3 and TRBJ1-5, with a possible D match to TRBD1 (6 bases). The CDR3 runs to 15 residues. V was shortened by 4 bases and J by 4 bases, with 14 bases between the two germline ends. Germline V CDR1 and CDR2: LGHNA, YSLEER.

V gene TRBV29-1 combines with J gene TRBJ1-1; 7 bases are shared with TRBD1. The CDR3 covers 13 residues. Germline CDR1 is SQVTM and CDR2 is ANQGSEA. Germline trimming cut 3 bases from V and 1 base from J; bases unmatched to any gene: 2. DNA for the CDR3: TGCAGCGTTGAGGACAGGCCGAACACTGAAGCTTTCTTT. Translation gives CSVEDRPNTEAFF.